The 18 T cell receptor beta chains below come from one sample, sequenced in a study of shared clonotypes between healthy human individuals. Assay used: immunoSEQ multiplex PCR; TCRdb lists only in-frame clones, some missing. Of approximately 1.4 million clones listed, 98% were seen once; the top ten hold 0.4% to 0.55%. Sequencing input: naive CD4+ T cells sorted from blood. Subset described: CD45RA+ positively selected. The receptors come from a man younger than 45 in good health.

The J gene is TRBJ2-7, the V gene TRBV18, with TRBD1 as a possible D gene (6 bases). This CDR3 has 15 amino acids. Germline values: CDR1 KGHSH, CDR2 LQKENI. Trimming took 4 bases from V and 5 from J, leaving 18 bases between them. CDR3 sequence reads: CASSLSRDILHEQYF. For the CDR3, the DNA is TGTGCCAGCTCACTGTCCCGGGACATTCTCCACGAGCAGTACTTC.

This chain connects TRBV5-6 to TRBJ2-7; tentative D call: TRBD1 (6 bases). Trimming removed 6 bases from V and 5 bases from J, with 18 bases in between. From germline, CDR1 is SGHDT and CDR2 YYEEEE. CDR3 size: 14 residues. In DNA, the CDR3 is TGTGCCAGCATGGTGGGGGCCCACAGTAACGAGCAGTACTTC. It encodes CASMVGAHSNEQYF.

V gene TRBV28 combines with J gene TRBJ2-1; TRBD2 matches at 8 bases. The CDR3 totals 12 residues. V lost 6 bases to trimming and J lost 8 bases; unmatched junction nucleotides: 3. Germline V gene lookup returns CDR1 MDHEN and CDR2 SYDVKM. This CDR3 reads CASRSGGDEQFF. CDR3 sequence (DNA): TGTGCCAGCAGATCCGGGGGGGATGAGCAGTTCTTC.

The chain couples TRBV7-8 to TRBJ2-3, with TRBD2 identical over 7 bases. The CDR3 loop spans 16 amino acids. Germline values: CDR1 SGHVS, CDR2 FQNEAQ. J was trimmed by 0 bases and V by 5 bases; bases with no gene match: 8. The CDR3 bases are TGTGCCAGCAGCCCCCGCAGAGCGGGGAGCACAGATACGCAGTATTTT. As protein: CASSPRRAGSTDTQYF.

This rearrangement joins TRBV28 to TRBJ1-1, with D uncertain. Deletions cut 5 bases from V and 0 bases from J, with 16 bases between. Looked up from germline, CDR1 is MDHEN and CDR2 is SYDVKM. CDR3 length: 16 amino acids. The CDR3 is CASSIQTGRMNTEAFF. In nucleotides, the CDR3 is TGTGCCAGCAGTATCCAGACGGGGAGGATGAACACTGAAGCTTTCTTT.

The chain couples TRBV6-6 to TRBJ2-7; the match to TRBD2 covers 8 bases. CDR3 length: 14 amino acids. Germline values: CDR1 MNHNY, CDR2 SVGAGI (reference sequence). The junction had 7 bases not matched to a gene; V was cut back by 6 bases and J by 3 bases. The CDR3 protein is CASSPLAGHYEQYF. The CDR3 bases are TGTGCCAGCAGCCCGCTAGCGGGCCACTACGAGCAGTACTTC.

For the CDR3, the DNA is TGTGCTAGTGGTTTTTCGGCAGGGCTGGACACCGGGGAGCTGTTTTTT. Translated, it gives CASGFSAGLDTGELFF. V gene TRBV12-5 combines with J gene TRBJ2-2; possible D gene TRBD1, 5 bases. In germline, CDR1 is LGHNT, CDR2 FRNRAP. Trimming pared 3 bases from V and 3 bases from J, leaving 14 bases between. CDR3 size: 16 residues. The complete variable domain, with remaining parts taken from reference TRBV12-5 and TRBJ2-2, reads DARVTQTPRHKVTEMGQEVTMRCQPILGHNTVFWYRQTMMQGLELLAYFRNRAPLDDSGMPKDRFSAEMPDATLATLKIQPSEPRDSAVYFCASGFSAGLDTGELFFGEGSRLTVL.

The chain uses TRBV29-1 and TRBJ2-3; D is unresolved. Germline V gives CDR1 SQVTM, CDR2 ANQGSEA. CDR3 length equals 12 residues. V lost 2 bases, J lost 4 bases, and 7 bases lay in between. The CDR3 spells CSVEQVADTQYF. In nucleotides, the CDR3 is TGCAGCGTTGAACAGGTGGCAGATACGCAGTATTTT.

The chain uses TRBV5-1 and TRBJ2-3; D possibly corresponds to TRBD1 (6 bases). Trimming pared 0 bases from V and 6 bases from J, leaving 14 bases between. Per germline, CDR1 SGHRS and CDR2 YFSETQ. The CDR3 totals 15 residues. This chain's CDR3 is CASSLVAGQGDTQYF. The CDR3 DNA reads TGCGCCAGCAGCTTGGTAGCAGGCCAGGGGGATACGCAGTATTTT. The full variable domain, with the rest looked up from reference TRBV5-1 and TRBJ2-3, is KAGVTQTPRYLIKTRGQQVTLSCSPISGHRSVSWYQQTPGQGLQFLFEYFSETQRNKGNFPGRFSGRQFSNSRSEMNVSTLELGDSALYLCASSLVAGQGDTQYFGPGTRLTVL.

The chain carries TRBV9 and TRBJ2-1; D remains ambiguous. The CDR3 length is 16 residues. V gave up 4 bases and J gave up 1 base, with 15 bases separating them. Germline CDR1 is SGDLS and CDR2 is YYNGEE. CDR3 sequence: CASSPGEWASYNEQFF. DNA of the CDR3: TGTGCCAGCAGCCCGGGTGAGTGGGCGTCCTACAATGAGCAGTTCTTC.

The chain is built from TRBV19 and TRBJ2-7; D is tentatively TRBD1 or TRBD2 (7 bases each). Germline CDR1 is LNHDA and CDR2 is SQIVND (reference sequence). V was trimmed by 3 bases and J by 0 bases, leaving 12 bases between them. CDR3 length equals 15 residues. The CDR3 loop is CASSIQGGTSYEQYF. In DNA form, the CDR3 reads TGTGCCAGTAGTATTCAGGGGGGGACCTCCTACGAGCAGTACTTC. The full variable domain, rest sourced from reference TRBV19 and TRBJ2-7, is DGGITQSPKYLFRKEGQNVTLSCEQNLNHDAMYWYRQDPGQGLRLIYYSQIVNDFQKGDIAEGYSVSREKKESFPLTVTSAQKNPTAFYLCASSIQGGTSYEQYFGPGTRLTVT.

About this clone itself: The sample contains more than one DNA sequence encoding this CDR3. This chain joins TRBV10-3 and TRBJ2-7, with a tentative D call TRBD2 (5 bases). From germline, CDR1 is ENHRY and CDR2 SYGVKD. Trimming removed 2 bases at V and 3 bases at J, with 8 bases between. This CDR3 is 13 amino acids long. In DNA form, the CDR3 reads TGTGCCATCAGTGAGAGTGGGAGCTACGAGCAGTACTTC. It yields the protein CAISESGSYEQYF.

The gene calls are TRBV19 and TRBJ2-1; D may be TRBD1 (6 bases). Per the germline V gene, CDR1 is LNHDA and CDR2 is SQIVND (reference sequence). V lost 5 bases to trimming and J lost 1 base, with 9 bases between them. The length of the CDR3 is 14 residues. CDR3 residues: CASSGQISYNEQFF. CDR3 sequence (DNA): TGTGCCAGTAGTGGACAGATATCCTACAATGAGCAGTTCTTC.

This rearrangement joins TRBV14 to TRBJ2-2, with a weak D call TRBD2 (5 bases). This CDR3 region has 13 residues. The V and J ends lost 0 bases and 7 bases respectively, with 6 bases between them. The germline CDR1 and CDR2 sequences are SGHDN and FVKESK. CDR3 sequence (DNA): TGTGCCAGCAGCCAAGATCGGGGCGGGGAGCTGTTTTTT. It is translated as CASSQDRGGELFF.

The gene calls are TRBV7-6 and TRBJ2-7, with D perhaps given as TRBD1 or TRBD2 (6 bases each). V was shortened by 5 bases and J by 2 bases, with 13 bases between the two germline ends. CDR3 length: 14 residues. Germline V gene sequence: CDR1 SGHVS, CDR2 FNYEAQ. The CDR3 sequence is CASSGPGAAYEQYF. CDR3 nucleotides: TGTGCCAGCAGCGGCCCGGGGGCGGCCTACGAGCAGTACTTC.

The CDR3 protein is CASSLAGASQPQHF. CDR3 sequence (DNA): TGTGCCAGCAGTTTAGCGGGGGCAAGTCAGCCCCAGCATTTT. V usage is TRBV28 and J usage is TRBJ1-5; possibly TRBD1 for D (6 bases). The CDR3 has 14 amino acids. The germline CDR1 and CDR2 sequences are MDHEN and SYDVKM. Trimming removed 2 bases from V and 6 bases from J, with 11 bases in between.

The rearrangement joins TRBV28 to TRBJ1-5, with D possibly TRBD1 on 5 matching bases. This CDR3 is 13 amino acids long. V lost 5 bases and J 10 bases, leaving 15 bases between the germline ends. Germline CDR1 is MDHEN and CDR2 is SYDVKM. CDR3 sequence (DNA): TGTGCCAGCAGTCACGACAGCCTCCGACCCCAGCATTTT. Translation: CASSHDSLRPQHF.

V and J are TRBV29-1 and TRBJ2-5; D remains unclear. The CDR3 length is 12 residues. Looked up from germline, CDR1 is SQVTM and CDR2 is ANQGSEA. V dropped 3 bases and J dropped 4 bases, with 9 bases sitting between them. CDR3 sequence (DNA): TGCAGCGTTGAGGTAGAGATAGAGACCCAGTACTTC. Translated: CSVEVEIETQYF.